This TCR beta chain was identified during a study of blood T cell repertoires in COVID-19. Across the study: The United States, Italy and Spain provided the acute and convalescent COVID-19 samples. PBMCs, B-cell-depleted T cells, or T cells provided the cDNA or gDNA that made up the material.

Trimming at V came to 2 bases and at J to 5 bases, leaving 7 bases not matched to a gene. The CDR3 is 15 residues long. Germline V gene data show CDR1 as LNHNV and CDR2 as YYDKDF (reference sequence). Authors' data handling: Using reference gene primer amplification, nucleated cell counts were estimated. The repertoire was sequenced with immunoSEQ multiplex PCR; TCRdb's copy has only in-frame clones and lacks some. Clonal size and the V and J genes are those of that table, whereas D and trimming came from the DNA. Of around 250,000 clones in the sample, roughly 86% were seen once. Specimen: peripheral blood. The TCR originated in a woman aged 55-69 years who had recovered from COVID-19. The V call is TRBV15, the J call TRBJ2-3, with TRBD1 identical over 7 bases. Here the CDR3 reads CATSRMGQYIDTQYF. CDR3 nucleotides: TGTGCCACCAGCAGAATGGGACAGTATATAGATACGCAGTATTTT.